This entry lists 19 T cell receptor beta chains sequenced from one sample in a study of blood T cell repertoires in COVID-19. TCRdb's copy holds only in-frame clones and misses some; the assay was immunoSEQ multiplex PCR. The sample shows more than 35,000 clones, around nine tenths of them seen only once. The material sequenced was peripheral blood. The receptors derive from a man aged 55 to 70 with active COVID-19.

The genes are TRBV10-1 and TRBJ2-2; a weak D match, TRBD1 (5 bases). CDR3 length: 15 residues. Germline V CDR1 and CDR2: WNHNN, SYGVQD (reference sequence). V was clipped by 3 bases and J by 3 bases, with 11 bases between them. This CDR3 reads CASSDGGRDTGELFF. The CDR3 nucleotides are TGCGCCAGCAGTGACGGTGGCAGGGACACCGGGGAGCTGTTTTTT.

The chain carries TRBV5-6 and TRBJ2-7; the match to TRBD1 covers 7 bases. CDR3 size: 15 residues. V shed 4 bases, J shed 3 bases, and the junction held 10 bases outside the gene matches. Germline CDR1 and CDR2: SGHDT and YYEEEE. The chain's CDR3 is CASSPETGNGYEQYF. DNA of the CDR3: TGTGCCAGCAGCCCGGAGACAGGGAATGGCTACGAGCAGTACTTC.

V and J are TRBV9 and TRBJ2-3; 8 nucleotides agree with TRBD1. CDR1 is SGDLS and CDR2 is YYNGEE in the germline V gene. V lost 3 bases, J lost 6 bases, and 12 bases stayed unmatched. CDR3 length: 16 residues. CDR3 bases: TGTGCCAGCAGCGCCGGACAGGGTAATTCGGGCGATACGCAGTATTTT. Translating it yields CASSAGQGNSGDTQYF.

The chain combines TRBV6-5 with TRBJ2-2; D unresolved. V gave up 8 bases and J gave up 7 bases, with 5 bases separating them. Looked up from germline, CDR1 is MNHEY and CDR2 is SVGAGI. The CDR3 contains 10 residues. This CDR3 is CASGLGELFF. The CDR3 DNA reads TGTGCCAGCGGCCTCGGGGAGCTGTTTTTT.

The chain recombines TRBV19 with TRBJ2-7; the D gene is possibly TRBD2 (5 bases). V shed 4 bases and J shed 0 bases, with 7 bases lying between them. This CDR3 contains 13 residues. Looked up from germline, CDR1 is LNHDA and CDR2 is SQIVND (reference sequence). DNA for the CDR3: TGTGCCAGTAGTAAAACTAGCTCCTACGAGCAGTACTTC. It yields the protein CASSKTSSYEQYF.

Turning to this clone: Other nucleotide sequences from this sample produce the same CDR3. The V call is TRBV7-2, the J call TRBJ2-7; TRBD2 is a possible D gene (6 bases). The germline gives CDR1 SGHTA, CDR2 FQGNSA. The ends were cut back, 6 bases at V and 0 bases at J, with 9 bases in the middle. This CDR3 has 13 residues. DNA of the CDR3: TGTGCCAGCAGTTGGGACTTCTCCTACGAGCAGTACTTC. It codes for CASSWDFSYEQYF. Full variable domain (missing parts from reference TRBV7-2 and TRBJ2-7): GAGVSQSPSNKVTEKGKDVELRCDPISGHTALYWYRQSLGQGLEFLIYFQGNSAPDKSGLPSDRFSAERTGGSVSTLTIQRTQQEDSAVYLCASSWDFSYEQYFGPGTRLTVT.

CDR3 nucleotides: TGTGCCAGCTCACCACGGGCAGGCGAGAACACCGGGGAGCTGTTTTTT. Its translation: CASSPRAGENTGELFF. The gene calls are TRBV18 and TRBJ2-2; D unclear. The CDR3 runs to 16 residues. Trimming stripped 1 base from V and 1 base from J, with 10 bases between. CDR1 and CDR2 from the germline V gene are KGHSH and LQKENI.

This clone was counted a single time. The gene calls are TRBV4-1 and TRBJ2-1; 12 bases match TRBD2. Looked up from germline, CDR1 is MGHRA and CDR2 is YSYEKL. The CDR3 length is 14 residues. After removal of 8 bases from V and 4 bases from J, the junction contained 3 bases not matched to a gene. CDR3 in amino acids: CASQGLAGYNEQFF. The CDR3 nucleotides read TGCGCCAGCCAGGGACTAGCGGGTTACAATGAGCAGTTCTTC.

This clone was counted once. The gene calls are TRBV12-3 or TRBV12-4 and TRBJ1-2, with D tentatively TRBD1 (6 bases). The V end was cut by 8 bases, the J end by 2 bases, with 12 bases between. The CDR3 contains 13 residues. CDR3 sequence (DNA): TGTGCCAGCTCCCTGGACAGAAACTATGGCTACACCTTC. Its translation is CASSLDRNYGYTF.

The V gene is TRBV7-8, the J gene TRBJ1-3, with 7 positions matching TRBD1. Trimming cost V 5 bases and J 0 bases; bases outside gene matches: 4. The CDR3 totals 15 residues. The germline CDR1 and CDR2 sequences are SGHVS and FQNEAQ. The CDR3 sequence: CASSPRTGSGNTIYF. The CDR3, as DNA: TGTGCCAGCAGCCCCCGGACAGGCTCTGGAAACACCATATATTTT.

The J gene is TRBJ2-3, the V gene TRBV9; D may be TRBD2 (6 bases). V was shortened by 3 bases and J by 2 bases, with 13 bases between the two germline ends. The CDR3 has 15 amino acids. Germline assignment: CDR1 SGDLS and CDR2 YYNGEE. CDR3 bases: TGTGCCAGCAGCGCGACTAGTATCCCCACAGATACGCAGTATTTT. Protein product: CASSATSIPTDTQYF.

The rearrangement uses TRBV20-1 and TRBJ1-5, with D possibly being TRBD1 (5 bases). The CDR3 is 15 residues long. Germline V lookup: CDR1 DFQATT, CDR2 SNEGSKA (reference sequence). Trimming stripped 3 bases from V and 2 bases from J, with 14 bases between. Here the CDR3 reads CSASEGQSGNQPQHF. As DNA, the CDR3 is TGCAGTGCTAGTGAGGGGCAGAGCGGCAATCAGCCCCAGCATTTT.

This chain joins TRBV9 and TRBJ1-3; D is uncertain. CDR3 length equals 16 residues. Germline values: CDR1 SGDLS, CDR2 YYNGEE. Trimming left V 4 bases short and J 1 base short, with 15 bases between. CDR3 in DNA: TGTGCCAGCAGCTCCCAATTAGACATTTCTGGAAACACCATATATTTT. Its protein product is CASSSQLDISGNTIYF.

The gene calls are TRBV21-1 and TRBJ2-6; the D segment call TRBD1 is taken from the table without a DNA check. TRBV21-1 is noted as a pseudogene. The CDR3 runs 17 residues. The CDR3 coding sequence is TGTGCCAGCAGAGGGACAGGCGCGCGACAACGGGCCAACGTCCTGACTTTC. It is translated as CASRGTGARQRANVLTF.

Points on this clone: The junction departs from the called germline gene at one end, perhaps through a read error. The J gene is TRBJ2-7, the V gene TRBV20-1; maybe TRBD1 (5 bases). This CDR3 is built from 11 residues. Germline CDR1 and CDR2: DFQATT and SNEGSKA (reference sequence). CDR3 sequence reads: CSARDSYEQYF. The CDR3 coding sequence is TGCAGTGCTCGAGACAGCTACGAGCAGTACTTC.

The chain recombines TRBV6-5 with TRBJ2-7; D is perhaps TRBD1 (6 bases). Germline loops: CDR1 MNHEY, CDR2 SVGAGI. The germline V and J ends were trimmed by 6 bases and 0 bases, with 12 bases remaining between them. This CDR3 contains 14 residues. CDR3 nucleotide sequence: TGTGCCAGCAGCCTAACAGGGAGCTCCTACGAGCAGTACTTC. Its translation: CASSLTGSSYEQYF.

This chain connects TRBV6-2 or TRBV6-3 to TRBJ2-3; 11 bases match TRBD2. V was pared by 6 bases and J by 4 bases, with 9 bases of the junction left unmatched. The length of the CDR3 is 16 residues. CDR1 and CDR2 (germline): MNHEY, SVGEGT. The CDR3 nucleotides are TGTGCCAGCAGCCGTTTAGCGGGAGGGCCCTCAGATACGCAGTATTTT. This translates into CASSRLAGGPSDTQYF.

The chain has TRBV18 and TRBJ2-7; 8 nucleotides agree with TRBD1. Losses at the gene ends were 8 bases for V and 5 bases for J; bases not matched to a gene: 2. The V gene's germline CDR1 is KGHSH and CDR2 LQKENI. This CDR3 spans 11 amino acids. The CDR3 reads CASTDRDEQYF. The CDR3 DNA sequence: TGTGCCAGCACGGACAGGGACGAGCAGTACTTC.

The CDR3, as DNA: TGTGCCAGCAGCCAATCAATAGCGGAACAGTTCTTC. The encoded protein is CASSQSIAEQFF. V usage is TRBV3-1 (or the pseudogene TRBV3-2) and J usage is TRBJ2-1, with TRBD2 as a possible D gene (6 bases). Germline CDR1 LGHDT, CDR2 YNNKEL (reference sequence). V was trimmed by 2 bases and J by 13 bases, leaving 12 bases between them. The CDR3 has 12 residues.